The 27 T cell receptor beta chains in this list originate from one sample, sequenced in a study of T cells in Graves' hyperthyroidism and ophthalmopathy (dated by TCRdb to about 2019). The library was generated by multiplex PCR. The listed sequencing device is Illumina HiSeq 2000. TCR beta CDR3 regions were amplified from RNA transcripts. A first-round RT-PCR of the TCR CDR3 used the HTBI primer set with the Qiagen OneStep RT-PCR kit. TCRdb reran the public reads through fastp at Q25 and MiXCR, keeping productive beta chains. A single entry per CDR3 protein holds the most common genes and DNA from its merged rows. This sample lists 300,000 to 450,000 distinct CDR3 sequences; about 14% were detected once. Of the sample, around 20% falls within the top ten clones. What was sequenced was blood. The receptors were sampled from a woman aged 25 to 39 with Graves' ophthalmopathy.

The rearrangement links TRBV19 to TRBJ1-4, with TRBD1 identical over 9 bases. V lost 3 bases and J lost 0; bases outside the gene matches: 8. Germline V gene data show CDR1 as LNHDA and CDR2 as SQIVND (reference sequence). CDR3 size: 18 residues. The CDR3 DNA follows: TGTGCCAGTAGTATCCTGGGACAGGGCTCCACAACTAATGAAAAACTGTTTTTT. Translation: CASSILGQGSTTNEKLFF.

This clonotype has just a few counts. The chain uses TRBV7-8 and TRBJ2-3, with 9 nucleotides matching TRBD2. Per the germline V gene, CDR1 is SGHVS and CDR2 is FQNEAQ. The CDR3 sequence is 16 residues long. V shed 2 bases, J shed 5 bases, and the junction held 8 bases outside the gene matches. The CDR3 reads CASSLKGRGGGDTQYF. In DNA, the CDR3 is TGTGCCAGCAGCTTAAAGGGGCGGGGGGGGGGAGATACGCAGTATTTT.

This clonotype was seen repeatedly, ten times or more. This chain joins TRBV20-1 and TRBJ1-2; D is uncertain. The germline CDR1 and CDR2 sequences are DFQATT and SNEGSKA (reference sequence). V was clipped by 1 base and J by 2 bases, with 11 bases between them. The CDR3 loop spans 14 amino acids. The CDR3 sequence: CSARVNSLNYGYTF. CDR3 coding DNA: TGCAGTGCTAGAGTAAACAGCCTGAACTATGGCTACACCTTC.

Turning to this clonotype: A single base separates this from a much larger clone, so it may be a read error. The chain is built from TRBV6-1 and TRBJ1-2; D remains unclear. This CDR3 has 12 amino acids. Germline V gene sequence: CDR1 MNHNS, CDR2 SASEGT. Trimming shortened V by 10 bases and J by 7 bases, and 16 bases separated the two germline ends. Written as DNA, the CDR3 is TGTGCCATGAGGGAGGGATTCTGTGGCTACACCTTC. This codes for CAMREGFCGYTF.

This clonotype was recorded at least ten times. The chain recombines TRBV6-5 with TRBJ1-1, with TRBD1 as a possible D gene (6 bases). V was clipped by 0 bases and J by 0 bases, with 14 bases between them. Germline V gives CDR1 MNHEY, CDR2 SVGAGI. CDR3 length: 17 amino acids. CDR3 sequence reads: CASSYSRGWDMNTEAFF. CDR3 coding DNA: TGTGCCAGCAGTTACTCGCGAGGGTGGGACATGAACACTGAAGCTTTCTTT.

V usage is TRBV2 and J usage is TRBJ1-3; 8 bases map to TRBD1. The V segment lost 8 bases and the J segment 4 bases; nucleotides outside the gene matches: 4. Germline V gene sequence: CDR1 SNHLY, CDR2 FYNNEI. This CDR3 spans 13 amino acids. CDR3: CASVRGRGNTIYF. In nucleotides, the CDR3 is TGTGCCAGCGTCAGGGGGCGAGGAAACACCATATATTTT. The whole variable domain, remainder taken from reference TRBV2 and TRBJ1-3, is EPEVTQTPSHQVTQMGQEVILRCVPISNHLYFYWYRQILGQKVEFLVSFYNNEISEKSEIFDDQFSVERPDGSNFTLKIRSTKLEDSAMYFCASVRGRGNTIYFGEGSWLTVV.

In this sample, this clonotype turned up many times. The chain uses TRBV20-1 and TRBJ2-5; D unresolved. V was cut by 0 bases and J by 2 bases, with 10 bases left in between. Germline-derived CDR1 and CDR2 are DFQATT and SNEGSKA (reference sequence). The CDR3 has 14 residues. As DNA, the CDR3 is TGCAGTGCTAGAGAGAGCGCAGGTCAAGAGACCCAGTACTTC. Translated, it gives CSARESAGQETQYF.

The chain is built from TRBV18 and TRBJ1-4; TRBD1 might be the D (6 bases). The CDR3 consists of 14 residues. Trimming left V 2 bases short and J 8 bases short, with 12 bases between. From germline, CDR1 is KGHSH and CDR2 LQKENI. The CDR3 sequence is CASSPIEDSEKLFF. The CDR3 bases are TGTGCCAGCTCACCAATAGAGGACAGCGAAAAACTGTTTTTT.

This clonotype was observed many times. The gene calls are TRBV18 and TRBJ1-5; no definite D call. The CDR3 is 14 residues long. V lost 1 base, J lost 1 base, and 5 bases lay in between. Germline loops: CDR1 KGHSH, CDR2 LQKENI. In DNA form, the CDR3 reads TGTGCCAGCTCACCACAAACCAGCAATCAGCCCCAGCATTTT. This codes for CASSPQTSNQPQHF.

The count of this clonotype is one. This may be a read error: a much more frequent sequence differs by one nucleotide. This is likely a read error, given that the CDR3 carries no conserved phenylalanine or tryptophan at its end. The V and J genes are TRBV7-9 and TRBJ2-7, with no clear D. The CDR3 extends over 15 amino acids. V gave up 1 base and J gave up 1 base, with 11 bases separating them. Germline values: CDR1 SEHNR, CDR2 FQNEAQ (reference sequence). Here the CDR3 DNA reads TGTGCCAGCAGCTTAGGAATGGTCACTTCCTACGAGCAGTACCTC. Translated, it gives CASSLGMVTSYEQYL.

The sample holds many counts of this clonotype. V gene TRBV7-8 combines with J gene TRBJ2-3; 8 bases align to TRBD1. Looked up from germline, CDR1 is SGHVS and CDR2 is FQNEAQ. The CDR3 runs to 14 residues. Trimming cost V 11 bases and J 2 bases; bases outside gene matches: 9. The CDR3 region is CASTGTGYTDTQYF. The CDR3 DNA follows: TGTGCCTCTACCGGGACAGGTTACACAGATACGCAGTATTTT.

This clonotype was seen many times. This sequence joins TRBV11-2 and TRBJ2-2, with D tentatively TRBD2 (5 bases). The CDR3 loop spans 18 amino acids. CDR1 and CDR2 (germline): SGHAT, FQNNGV. Trimming shortened V by 5 bases and J by 1 base, and 20 bases separated the two germline ends. In DNA form, the CDR3 reads TGTGCCAGCAGCCCCCGGTCACTTAGCGCGATGAACACCGGGGAGCTGTTTTTT. Translation: CASSPRSLSAMNTGELFF.

This clonotype appeared a few times. A much larger clonotype is one base distant, so this may be a read error. V is TRBV3-1 and J is TRBJ1-6, with D unresolved. V lost 1 base to trimming and J lost 9 bases, with 7 bases between them. The CDR3 has 13 residues. CDR1 and CDR2 (germline): LGHDT, YNNKEL (reference sequence). CDR3 nucleotide sequence: TGTGCCAGCAGCCAAGGATGGGGTTCACCCCTCCACTTT. Amino acid sequence: CASSQGWGSPLHF. Supplemented by reference TRBV3-1 and TRBJ1-6, the full variable domain reads DTAVSQTPKYLVTQMGNDKSIKCEQNLGHDTMYWYKQDSKKFLKIMFSYNNKELIINETVPNRFSPKSPDKAHLNLHINSLELGDSAVYFCASSQGWGSPLHFGNGTRLTVT.

This clonotype was seen a few times. J is TRBJ1-3 and V is TRBV7-9; D is undetermined. Germline CDR1 and CDR2: SEHNR and FQNEAQ (reference sequence). V was trimmed by 7 bases and J by 0 bases, leaving 10 bases between them. The CDR3 contains 14 residues. The CDR3 coding sequence is TGTGCCAGCATGGGAGACGGCTCTGGAAACACCATATATTTT. As protein: CASMGDGSGNTIYF.

J is TRBJ1-5 and V is TRBV19; D not certain. CDR1 and CDR2 (germline): LNHDA, SQIVND (reference sequence). V was cut by 1 base and J by 1 base, with 11 bases left in between. This CDR3 region has 16 residues. CDR3 region: CASSIVRVRSNQPQHF. The CDR3 bases are TGTGCCAGTAGTATAGTAAGGGTAAGAAGCAATCAGCCCCAGCATTTT.

The table lists this clonotype with many counts. The rearrangement uses TRBV7-8 and TRBJ1-4, with 8 bases matching TRBD1. CDR1 and CDR2 (germline): SGHVS, FQNEAQ. The CDR3 totals 17 residues. V lost 6 bases to trimming and J lost 5 bases; unmatched junction nucleotides: 14. Here the CDR3 DNA reads TGTGCCAGCAGTCTCCGCGACAGGGGTTATCGGAATGAAAAACTGTTTTTT. It translates to CASSLRDRGYRNEKLFF.

At least ten counts were recorded for this clonotype. V is TRBV28 and J is TRBJ1-1, with D hard to call. The CDR3 consists of 11 residues. Germline CDR1 reads MDHEN; CDR2 reads SYDVKM. V dropped 6 bases and J dropped 9 bases, with 11 bases sitting between them. CDR3 region: CASSLGRQAFF. As DNA, the CDR3 is TGTGCCAGCAGCCTCGGGAGACAAGCTTTCTTT.

In its sample, this clonotype was seen a few times. The chain joins TRBV29-1 to TRBJ2-3, with TRBD1 matching over 7 bases. The CDR3 is made up of 13 amino acids. The germline gives CDR1 SQVTM, CDR2 ANQGSEA. The junction had 7 bases not matched to a gene; V was cut back by 5 bases and J by 5 bases. The CDR3 region is CSVRDSRIDTQYF. DNA of the CDR3: TGCAGCGTTCGGGACAGTCGGATAGATACGCAGTATTTT.

This clonotype has a handful of counts. The chain carries TRBV11-3 and TRBJ1-1; D is perhaps TRBD1 (6 bases). The CDR3 extends over 14 amino acids. The germline CDR1 and CDR2 sequences are SGHNT and YENEEA. V lost 6 bases, J lost 1 base, and 12 bases lay in between. The CDR3 loop reads CASSTGTPNTEAFF. CDR3 in DNA: TGTGCCAGCAGTACCGGGACACCGAACACTGAAGCTTTCTTT.

This clonotype was detected many times. V and J are TRBV19 and TRBJ1-5; the match to TRBD1 covers 7 bases. V gave up 5 bases and J gave up 3 bases; unmatched junction bases: 7. The germline gives CDR1 LNHDA, CDR2 SQIVND (reference sequence). This CDR3 contains 15 residues. DNA for the CDR3: TGTGCCAGTAGTTTGACAGGGCTTGACAATCAGCCCCAGCATTTT. Protein sequence: CASSLTGLDNQPQHF. Full variable domain (remainder filled in from reference TRBV19 and TRBJ1-5): DGGITQSPKYLFRKEGQNVTLSCEQNLNHDAMYWYRQDPGQGLRLIYYSQIVNDFQKGDIAEGYSVSREKKESFPLTVTSAQKNPTAFYLCASSLTGLDNQPQHFGDGTRLSIL.

The chain has TRBV24-1 and TRBJ2-2; unclear D gene. CDR3 size: 13 residues. The germline V gene encodes CDR1 KGHDR and CDR2 SFDVKD. V was pared by 9 bases and J by 8 bases, with 15 bases between. The CDR3 DNA follows: TGTGCCACCGGCTATAGTTCCTCGGGGGAGCTGTTTTTT. Translating gives CATGYSSSGELFF.

This clonotype was observed a handful of times. A much larger clone sits a single nucleotide away, making a read error possible. This chain links TRBV18 with TRBJ1-1; D not certain. The CDR3 has 13 residues. Germline CDR1 is KGHSH and CDR2 is LQKENI. V was clipped by 2 bases and J by 6 bases, with 10 bases between them. The CDR3 here is CASSPAWAPEAFF. The CDR3 DNA follows: TGTGCCAGCTCACCAGCGTGGGCACCTGAAGCTTTCTTT. The variable domain in full, completed from reference TRBV18 and TRBJ1-1, reads NAGVMQNPRHLVRRRGQEARLRCSPMKGHSHVYWYRQLPEEGLKFMVYLQKENIIDESGMPKERFSAEFPKEGPSILRIQQVVRGDSAAYFCASSPAWAPEAFFGQGTRLTVV.

This clonotype was recorded at least ten times. The chain links TRBV7-9 to TRBJ2-1, with TRBD1 matching 11 bases. With V trimmed by 4 bases and J by 7 bases, 3 bases remained unmatched. Germline values: CDR1 SEHNR, CDR2 FQNEAQ (reference sequence). The CDR3 has 14 amino acids. The CDR3 region is CASSSDRGRNEQFF. The CDR3 region has the DNA TGTGCCAGCAGCTCGGACAGGGGGCGGAATGAGCAGTTCTTC.

The CDR3 protein is CASSEQRGTNLSGANVLTF. In DNA, the CDR3 is TGTGCCAGCAGTGAACAAAGAGGGACGAACCTCTCTGGGGCCAACGTCCTGACTTTC. This chain connects TRBV2 to TRBJ2-6, with D possibly being TRBD1 or TRBD2 (5 bases each). The CDR3 has 19 residues. Germline lookup yields CDR1 SNHLY and CDR2 FYNNEI. Trimming stripped 2 bases from V and 0 bases from J, with 17 bases between.

About this clonotype: It may be a read error: a sequence one base away is much more abundant. The chain uses TRBV2 and TRBJ1-2, with D unresolved. The CDR3 totals 10 residues. Germline V gene data show CDR1 as SNHLY and CDR2 as FYNNEI. V was shortened by 8 bases and J by 10 bases, with 11 bases between the two germline ends. CDR3 protein: CASFGDDYTF. In nucleotides, the CDR3 is TGTGCCAGCTTCGGGGATGACTACACCTTC. Filled out from reference TRBV2 and TRBJ1-2, the complete variable domain reads EPEVTQTPSHQVTQMGQEVILRCVPISNHLYFYWYRQILGQKVEFLVSFYNNEISEKSEIFDDQFSVERPDGSNFTLKIRSTKLEDSAMYFCASFGDDYTFGSGTRLTVV.

This clonotype was recorded many times. The J gene is TRBJ2-3, the V gene TRBV20-1, with D perhaps being TRBD1 or TRBD2 (6 bases each). CDR1 and CDR2 (germline): DFQATT, SNEGSKA (reference sequence). The CDR3 is 12 amino acids. Written as DNA, the CDR3 is TGCAGGTGCCTTCGGGGGCAAGATACGCAGTATTTT. Protein sequence: CRCLRGQDTQYF.

This clonotype was observed many times. V and J are TRBV11-2 and TRBJ1-3; weak D call: TRBD1 (5 bases). Looked up from germline, CDR1 is SGHAT and CDR2 is FQNNGV. The V gene lost 0 bases and the J gene lost 4 bases, with 10 bases spanning the gap. This CDR3 contains 15 residues. CDR3 region: CASSLDHSGGNTIYF. Here the CDR3 DNA reads TGTGCCAGCAGCTTAGATCATTCAGGGGGAAACACCATATATTTT.